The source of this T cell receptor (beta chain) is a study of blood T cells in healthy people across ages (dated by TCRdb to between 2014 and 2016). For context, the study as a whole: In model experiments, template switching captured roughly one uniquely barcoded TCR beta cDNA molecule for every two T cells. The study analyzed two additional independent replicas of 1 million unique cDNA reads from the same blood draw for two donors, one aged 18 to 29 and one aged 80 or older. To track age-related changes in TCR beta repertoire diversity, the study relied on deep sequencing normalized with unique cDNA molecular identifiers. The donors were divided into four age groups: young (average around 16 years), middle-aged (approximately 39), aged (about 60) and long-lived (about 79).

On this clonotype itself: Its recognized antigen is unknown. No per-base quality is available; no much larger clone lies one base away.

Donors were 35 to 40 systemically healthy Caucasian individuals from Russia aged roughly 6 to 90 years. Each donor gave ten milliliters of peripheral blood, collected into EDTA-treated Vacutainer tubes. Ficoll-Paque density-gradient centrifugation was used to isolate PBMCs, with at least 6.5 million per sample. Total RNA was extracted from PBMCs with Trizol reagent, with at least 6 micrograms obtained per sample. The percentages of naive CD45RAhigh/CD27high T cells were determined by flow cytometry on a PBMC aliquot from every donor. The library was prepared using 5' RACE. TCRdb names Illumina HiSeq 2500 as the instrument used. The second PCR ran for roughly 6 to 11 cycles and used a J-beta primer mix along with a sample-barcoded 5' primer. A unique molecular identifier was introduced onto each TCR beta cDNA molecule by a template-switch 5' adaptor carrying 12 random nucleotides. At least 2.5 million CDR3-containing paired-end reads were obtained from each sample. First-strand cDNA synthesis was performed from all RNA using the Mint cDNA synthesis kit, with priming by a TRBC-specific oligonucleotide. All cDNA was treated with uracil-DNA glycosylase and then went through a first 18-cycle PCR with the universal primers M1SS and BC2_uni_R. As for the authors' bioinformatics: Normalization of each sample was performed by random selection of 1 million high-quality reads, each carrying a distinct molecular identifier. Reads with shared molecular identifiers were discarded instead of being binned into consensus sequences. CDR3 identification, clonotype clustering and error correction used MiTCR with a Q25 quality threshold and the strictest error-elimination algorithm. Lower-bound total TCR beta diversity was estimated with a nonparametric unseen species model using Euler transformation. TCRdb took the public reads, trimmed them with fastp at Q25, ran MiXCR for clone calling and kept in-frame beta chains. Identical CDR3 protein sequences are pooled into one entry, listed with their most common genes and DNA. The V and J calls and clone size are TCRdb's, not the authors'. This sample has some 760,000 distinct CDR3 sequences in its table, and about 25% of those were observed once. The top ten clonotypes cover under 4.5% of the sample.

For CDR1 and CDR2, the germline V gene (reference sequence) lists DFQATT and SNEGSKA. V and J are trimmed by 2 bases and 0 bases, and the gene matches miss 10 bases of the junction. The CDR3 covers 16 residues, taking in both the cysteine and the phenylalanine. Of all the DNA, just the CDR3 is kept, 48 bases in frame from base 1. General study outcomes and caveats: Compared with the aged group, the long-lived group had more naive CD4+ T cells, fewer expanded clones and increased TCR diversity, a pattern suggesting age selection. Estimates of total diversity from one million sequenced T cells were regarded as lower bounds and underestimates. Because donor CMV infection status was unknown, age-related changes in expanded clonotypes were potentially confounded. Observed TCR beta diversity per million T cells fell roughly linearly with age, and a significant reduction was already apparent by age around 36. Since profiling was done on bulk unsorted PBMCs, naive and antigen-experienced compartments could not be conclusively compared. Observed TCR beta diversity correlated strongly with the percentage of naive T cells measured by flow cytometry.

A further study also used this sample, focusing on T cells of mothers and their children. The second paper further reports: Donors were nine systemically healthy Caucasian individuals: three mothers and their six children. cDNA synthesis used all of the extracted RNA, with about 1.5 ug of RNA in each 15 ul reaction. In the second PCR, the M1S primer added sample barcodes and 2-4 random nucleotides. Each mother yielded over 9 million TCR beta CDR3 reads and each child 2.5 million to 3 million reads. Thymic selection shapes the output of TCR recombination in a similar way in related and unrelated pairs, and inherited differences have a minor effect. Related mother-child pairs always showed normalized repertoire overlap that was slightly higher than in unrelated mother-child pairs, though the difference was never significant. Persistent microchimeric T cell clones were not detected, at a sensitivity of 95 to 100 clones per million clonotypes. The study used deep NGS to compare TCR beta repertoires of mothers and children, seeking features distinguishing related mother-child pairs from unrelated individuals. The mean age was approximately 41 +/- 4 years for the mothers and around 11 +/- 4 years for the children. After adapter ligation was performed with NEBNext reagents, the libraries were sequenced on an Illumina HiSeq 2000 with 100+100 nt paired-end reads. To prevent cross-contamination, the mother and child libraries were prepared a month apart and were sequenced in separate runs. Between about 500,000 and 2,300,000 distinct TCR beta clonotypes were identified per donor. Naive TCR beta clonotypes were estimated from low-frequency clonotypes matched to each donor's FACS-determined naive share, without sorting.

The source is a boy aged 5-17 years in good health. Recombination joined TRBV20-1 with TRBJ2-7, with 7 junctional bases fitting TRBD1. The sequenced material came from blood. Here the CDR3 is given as CSARRATGAFSYEQYF. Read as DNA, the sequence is TGCAGTGCTAGAAGGGCCACAGGGGCCTTCTCCTACGAGCAGTACTTC.